These 29 T cell receptor beta chains share one sample of origin, sequenced in a study of neurological immune-mediated disorders. Each CDR3 protein is one row after TCRdb ran MiXCR on the 5' RACE reads. The sample lists 20,000 to 30,000 distinct CDR3 sequences, about 13% occurring once. Sequencing used PBMCs. The origin of the receptors is an older woman with HTLV-1-associated myelopathy (HAM/TSP).

This clonotype was seen many times. This rearrangement joins TRBV19 to TRBJ2-2; no reliable D call. V dropped 3 bases and J dropped 4 bases, with 6 bases sitting between them. The CDR3 totals 13 residues. Germline V gene lookup returns CDR1 LNHDA and CDR2 SQIVND (reference sequence). For the CDR3, the DNA is TGTGCCAGTAGTATGCAAGTCACCGGGGAGCTGTTTTTT. Encoded protein: CASSMQVTGELFF.

This clonotype was observed many times. In DNA form, the CDR3 reads TGTGCCAGCAGCCCCGTAGCTCGCGTCCCATACGAGCAGTACTTC. It codes for CASSPVARVPYEQYF. The J gene is TRBJ2-7, the V gene TRBV14; D unclear. The ends were cut back, 4 bases at V and 4 bases at J, with 17 bases in the middle. The germline CDR1 and CDR2 sequences are SGHDN and FVKESK. The CDR3 covers 15 residues.

The table lists this clonotype with many counts. The chain recombines TRBV12-3 or TRBV12-4 with TRBJ1-2; D might be TRBD1 (6 bases). Trimming took 8 bases from V and 3 from J, leaving 16 bases between them. The CDR3 covers 14 residues. CDR3 amino acids: CASSTGGADYGYTF. The CDR3 bases are TGTGCCAGCTCTACTGGGGGGGCGGACTATGGCTACACCTTC.

This clonotype was seen many times. Here the CDR3 reads CSAKRGAQETQYF. CDR3 in DNA: TGCAGTGCTAAAAGGGGGGCCCAAGAGACCCAGTACTTC. The rearrangement links TRBV20-1 to TRBJ2-5; either TRBD1 or TRBD2 may fit D (6 bases each). Trimming removed 4 bases at V and 1 base at J, with 10 bases between. The CDR3 runs 13 residues. Germline CDR1 reads DFQATT; CDR2 reads SNEGSKA (reference sequence).

Worth noting for this clonotype: This may arise from a read error, as a much more abundant clone is one base away. J is TRBJ2-1 and V is TRBV11-2; perhaps TRBD2 as D (5 bases). CDR3 length: 17 amino acids. Germline CDR1 reads SGHAT; CDR2 reads FQNNGV. Trimming stripped 2 bases from V and 2 bases from J, with 16 bases between. The CDR3 DNA reads TGTGCCAGCAGCTTACGTCCGGGGTATGAACCCTACAATGAGCAGTTCTTC. It yields the protein CASSLRPGYEPYNEQFF.

This clonotype was found many times. The V gene is TRBV10-3, the J gene TRBJ2-5; 7 bases line up with TRBD1. After removal of 8 bases from V and 3 bases from J, the junction contained 9 bases not matched to a gene. CDR3 size: 14 residues. Germline V gives CDR1 ENHRY, CDR2 SYGVKD. CDR3 residues: CAIGLKGQKETQYF. The CDR3 DNA reads TGTGCCATCGGTTTAAAGGGACAGAAAGAGACCCAGTACTTC.

The chain links TRBV20-1 to TRBJ1-1, with 10 bases that match TRBD1. The CDR3 sequence is 14 residues long. From germline, CDR1 is DFQATT and CDR2 SNEGSKA (reference sequence). With V trimmed by 5 bases and J by 1 base, 4 bases remained unmatched. The CDR3 loop reads CSAERDRGNTEAFF. Written as DNA, the CDR3 is TGCAGTGCTGAACGGGACAGGGGGAACACTGAAGCTTTCTTT.

This clonotype has a count of ten or more. The CDR3 region is CASSLGAGQGNTIYF. CDR3 DNA sequence: TGCGCCAGCAGCTTGGGGGCCGGACAAGGAAACACCATATATTTT. V and J are TRBV5-1 and TRBJ1-3; a weak D match, TRBD1 (5 bases). Between the trimmed V and J ends, which lost 0 bases and 4 bases, there was a span of 11 bases. Germline loops: CDR1 SGHRS, CDR2 YFSETQ. This CDR3 spans 15 amino acids.

This clonotype is classed as medium-sized. This chain links TRBV12-3 or TRBV12-4 with TRBJ1-5; D not certain. V was pared by 3 bases and J by 4 bases, with 13 bases between. The length of the CDR3 is 15 residues. CDR3 nucleotide sequence: TGTGCCAGCAGTTTGAAAGGTATCGGGAATCAGCCCCAGCATTTT. Translating gives CASSLKGIGNQPQHF.

Details on this clonotype: A much larger clone differs by one base, so this may be a read error. This CDR3 reads CASSQLLGRNEKLFF. CDR3 DNA: TGTGCCAGCAGCCAATTGCTGGGCCGTAATGAAAAACTGTTTTTT. V gene TRBV3-1 combines with J gene TRBJ1-4; D remains unclear. The V gene lost 2 bases and the J gene lost 4 bases, with 11 bases spanning the gap. The CDR3 is made up of 15 amino acids. Germline V gene sequence: CDR1 LGHDT, CDR2 YNNKEL (reference sequence).

The sample holds many counts of this clonotype. The chain combines TRBV20-1 with TRBJ2-7, with 11 bases matching TRBD1. This CDR3 is 14 amino acids long. The V gene's germline CDR1 is DFQATT and CDR2 SNEGSKA (reference sequence). Trimming cost V 6 bases and J 1 base; bases outside gene matches: 5. CDR3 nucleotide sequence: TGCAGTGCCGCTGGGACAGGGGGATCCTACGAGCAGTACTTC. This encodes CSAAGTGGSYEQYF.

This clonotype was observed many times. The chain has TRBV20-1 and TRBJ1-2; D is undetermined. This CDR3 has 16 amino acids. The V end lost 0 bases, the J end lost 4 bases, and 18 bases lay between the germline ends. From germline, CDR1 is DFQATT and CDR2 SNEGSKA (reference sequence). CDR3: CSARDPVSMSAYGYTF. The CDR3 region has the DNA TGCAGTGCTAGAGACCCGGTGTCAATGAGCGCCTATGGCTACACCTTC.

This clonotype appeared many times. The rearrangement joins TRBV12-3 or TRBV12-4 to TRBJ1-1; weak D call: TRBD1 (5 bases). The V end was cut by 7 bases, the J end by 1 base, with 16 bases between. This CDR3 comprises 15 residues. For the CDR3, the DNA is TGTGCCAGCACCCCGTTCGCGGGGACGAACACTGAAGCTTTCTTT. Translating gives CASTPFAGTNTEAFF.

There are many counts of this clonotype. The chain recombines TRBV9 with TRBJ2-4; 8 nucleotides agree with TRBD1. Per the germline V gene, CDR1 is SGDLS and CDR2 is YYNGEE. This CDR3 comprises 17 residues. Trimming at V came to 2 bases and at J to 8 bases, leaving 15 bases not matched to a gene. The CDR3 region is CASSVPLGQGAEDIQYF. DNA of the CDR3: TGTGCCAGCAGCGTCCCCCTTGGGCAGGGGGCGGAGGACATTCAGTACTTC.

The chain combines TRBV20-1 with TRBJ2-5, with 15 bases aligning to TRBD2. This CDR3 has 17 amino acids. V shed 6 bases and J 0 bases; nucleotides not matched to a gene: 8. In germline, CDR1 is DFQATT, CDR2 SNEGSKA (reference sequence). The CDR3 DNA reads TGCAGTGCCAGACCGGGACTAGCGGGGGGCCACCAAGAGACCCAGTACTTC. This codes for CSARPGLAGGHQETQYF.

This clonotype was seen repeatedly, ten times or more. The chain recombines TRBV27 with TRBJ1-1; D gene unclear. Trimming pared 1 base from V and 2 bases from J, leaving 5 bases between. This CDR3 comprises 13 residues. Germline CDR1 reads MNHEY; CDR2 reads SMNVEV (reference sequence). The CDR3 DNA reads TGTGCCAGCAGTTTATACCGAAACACTGAAGCTTTCTTT. It codes for CASSLYRNTEAFF.

This clonotype has a count of ten or more. The V call is TRBV20-1, the J call TRBJ1-1, with D unclear. Trimming cost V 6 bases and J 4 bases, with 9 bases left between them. The germline gives CDR1 DFQATT, CDR2 SNEGSKA (reference sequence). The CDR3 runs to 11 residues. DNA for the CDR3: TGCAGTGCGGGGATGGCCACTGAAGCTTTCTTT. It translates to CSAGMATEAFF.

This clonotype showed up many times. The chain is built from TRBV20-1 and TRBJ2-2; 14 bases fit TRBD2. Germline assignment: CDR1 DFQATT and CDR2 SNEGSKA (reference sequence). This CDR3 contains 18 residues. The J segment lost 7 bases and the V segment lost 0 bases, leaving 10 bases of the junction unmatched. CDR3 sequence reads: CSARDYVGTSGSHGELFF. Written as DNA, the CDR3 is TGCAGTGCTAGAGATTATGTTGGGACTAGCGGGAGTCACGGGGAGCTGTTTTTT.

This clonotype has ten or more counts. The gene calls are TRBV4-1 and TRBJ1-5; 8 bases line up with TRBD1. Germline V CDR1 and CDR2: MGHRA, YSYEKL. Losses at the gene ends were 2 bases for V and 3 bases for J; bases not matched to a gene: 3. The CDR3 covers 15 residues. The CDR3 DNA reads as TGCGCCAGCAGCCAATCGGGACAGGTCAATCAGCCCCAGCATTTT. This gives the protein CASSQSGQVNQPQHF.

This clonotype was counted ten times or more. This chain connects TRBV10-1 to TRBJ2-1, with D perhaps matching TRBD1 (5 bases). Germline V gives CDR1 WNHNN, CDR2 SYGVQD (reference sequence). V was pared by 1 base and J by 2 bases, with 18 bases between. The CDR3 loop spans 18 amino acids. The CDR3 loop reads CASSEFNTGSFTYNEQFF. CDR3 in DNA: TGCGCCAGCAGTGAGTTCAACACAGGTTCCTTTACCTACAATGAGCAGTTCTTC.

The V gene is TRBV5-6, the J gene TRBJ2-2; the D is unclear. Germline values: CDR1 SGHDT, CDR2 YYEEEE. The CDR3 loop spans 13 amino acids. Trimming shortened V by 4 bases and J by 7 bases, and 11 bases separated the two germline ends. CDR3 bases: TGTGCCAGCAGCGAGACTGGGCTCGGGGAGCTGTTTTTT. Its protein is CASSETGLGELFF.

This clonotype was observed at least ten times. The V call is TRBV5-1, the J call TRBJ1-1; no firm D call. CDR3 size: 12 residues. Germline CDR1 and CDR2: SGHRS and YFSETQ. V lost 4 bases, J lost 8 bases, and 12 bases lay in between. CDR3 nucleotides: TGCGCCAGCAGCCCCGCGGAGGCGGAAGCTTTCTTT. Translating it yields CASSPAEAEAFF.

This clonotype was detected many times. The V call is TRBV7-8, the J call TRBJ2-3; TRBD2 matches at 10 bases. Germline V gene sequence: CDR1 SGHVS, CDR2 FQNEAQ. V was pared by 1 base and J by 5 bases, with 9 bases of the junction left unmatched. The CDR3 runs to 17 residues. The CDR3: CASSLGALAGVGDTQYF. CDR3 nucleotide sequence: TGTGCCAGCAGCTTAGGAGCGCTAGCGGGGGTTGGAGATACGCAGTATTTT.

This clonotype showed up many times. This chain links TRBV20-1 with TRBJ2-5; tentative D call: TRBD1 (5 bases). This CDR3 region has 11 residues. Looked up from germline, CDR1 is DFQATT and CDR2 is SNEGSKA (reference sequence). Trimming shortened V by 7 bases and J by 1 base, and 7 bases separated the two germline ends. The CDR3 spells CSGQGQETQYF. The CDR3 DNA is TGCAGTGGGCAGGGCCAAGAGACCCAGTACTTC.

By sample share, this clonotype is medium-sized. The chain links TRBV3-1 to TRBJ2-1, with unresolved D. Looked up from germline, CDR1 is LGHDT and CDR2 is YNNKEL (reference sequence). The V end was cut by 1 base, the J end by 9 bases, with 7 bases between. There are 12 residues in the CDR3. This CDR3 reads CASSQGAGEQFF. The CDR3 bases are TGTGCCAGCAGCCAAGGAGCCGGTGAGCAGTTCTTC.

In its sample, this clonotype was seen many times. The chain couples TRBV7-9 to TRBJ2-1; the D call may be TRBD1 or TRBD2 (7 bases each). V lost 5 bases to trimming and J lost 8 bases, with 22 bases between them. Germline loops: CDR1 SEHNR, CDR2 FQNEAQ (reference sequence). There are 16 residues in the CDR3. In DNA, the CDR3 is TGTGCCAGCAGCCCATTTCAGGGGGGGGCTGGAGATGAGCAGTTCTTC. Protein product: CASSPFQGGAGDEQFF.

This clonotype was detected ten times or more. The V gene is TRBV20-1, the J gene TRBJ2-7; 8 bases are a match to TRBD2. The CDR3 totals 13 residues. Germline V gene lookup returns CDR1 DFQATT and CDR2 SNEGSKA (reference sequence). V lost 6 bases to trimming and J lost 4 bases; unmatched junction nucleotides: 8. This CDR3 reads CSAGGGSVYEQYF. The CDR3 DNA reads TGCAGTGCCGGGGGGGGGAGTGTGTACGAGCAGTACTTC.

This clonotype has a count of ten or more. V gene TRBV20-1 combines with J gene TRBJ1-1; weak D call: TRBD1 (5 bases). CDR1 and CDR2 (germline): DFQATT, SNEGSKA (reference sequence). V shed 3 bases and J shed 0 bases, with 5 bases lying between them. The CDR3 is 12 amino acids. CDR3 residues: CSASRVNTEAFF. The CDR3 region has the DNA TGCAGTGCTAGCAGGGTGAACACTGAAGCTTTCTTT.

This clonotype appeared many times. V gene TRBV5-1 combines with J gene TRBJ2-5; 10 nucleotides match TRBD2. Germline trimming cut 1 base from V and 1 base from J; bases unmatched to any gene: 4. CDR1 is SGHRS, CDR2 YFSETQ, per germline. The CDR3 is 16 residues long. CDR3 DNA: TGCGCCAGCAGCTTGACGGCTAGCGGGGGCCAAGAGACCCAGTACTTC. It is translated as CASSLTASGGQETQYF.